Shown below are 14 T cell receptor beta chains from a single sample sequenced in a study of blood T cells in healthy people across ages. The authors ran a second PCR of roughly 6 to 12 cycles using a sample-barcoded 5' primer and a J-beta primer mix. TCRdb used MiXCR to reprocess the 5' RACE reads, holding one entry per CDR3 protein. The sample records hundreds of thousands of distinct CDR3 sequences, around half being singletons. Sequenced input: blood. These receptors were taken from an elderly man in good health.

The sample holds a few counts of this clonotype. The chain combines TRBV4-3 with TRBJ1-2; D unclear. Trimming pared 0 bases from V and 0 bases from J, leaving 8 bases between. CDR3 length: 15 amino acids. Germline CDR1 LGHNA, CDR2 YSLEER. In DNA form, the CDR3 reads TGCGCCAGCAGCCAAGATGAAGGAGCTAACTATGGCTACACCTTC. Amino acids: CASSQDEGANYGYTF.

The chain couples TRBV5-1 to TRBJ2-2, with a weak D call TRBD2 (6 bases). CDR1 SGHRS and CDR2 YFSETQ come from the germline V gene. Trimming cost V 4 bases and J 1 base, with 11 bases left between them. There are 15 residues in the CDR3. The CDR3 DNA sequence: TGCGCCAGCAGCGTCCGGGAGATGAACACCGGGGAGCTGTTTTTT. This translates into CASSVREMNTGELFF.

This chain connects TRBV15 to TRBJ2-3; possibly TRBD2 for D (6 bases). The germline V gene has CDR1 LNHNV and CDR2 YYDKDF (reference sequence). V dropped 0 bases and J dropped 0 bases, with 10 bases sitting between them. The CDR3 is made up of 16 amino acids. DNA for the CDR3: TGTGCCACCAGCAGAGACGGCGGGATGAGCACAGATACGCAGTATTTT. Translated: CATSRDGGMSTDTQYF. The full variable domain, in which reference TRBV15 and TRBJ2-3 provide the parts outside the CDR3, is DAMVIQNPRYQVTQFGKPVTLSCSQTLNHNVMYWYQQKSSQAPKLLFHYYDKDFNNEADTPDNFQSRRPNTSFCFLDIRSPGLGDTAMYLCATSRDGGMSTDTQYFGPGTRLTVL.

Here the CDR3 reads CASSLAGLGTQETQYF. CDR3 in DNA: TGTGCCAGCAGCCTCGCGGGACTAGGAACCCAAGAGACCCAGTACTTC. This rearrangement joins TRBV13 to TRBJ2-5, with 8 bases aligning to TRBD2. The CDR3 totals 16 residues. J gave up 1 base and V 5 bases, and 9 bases lay outside the gene matches. Germline CDR1 reads PRHDT; CDR2 reads FYEKMQ (reference sequence).

This clonotype was seen a single time. V usage is TRBV4-1 and J usage is TRBJ2-1; no reliable D call. The CDR3 is 16 amino acids. Germline CDR1 is MGHRA and CDR2 is YSYEKL. Trimming took off 0 bases at V and 2 bases at J, with 11 bases between the two ends. CDR3 protein: CASSQDTQFAYNEQFF. The CDR3 bases are TGCGCCAGCAGCCAAGATACACAGTTCGCCTACAATGAGCAGTTCTTC.

The chain joins TRBV29-1 to TRBJ1-2, with D perhaps matching TRBD1 (6 bases). Trimming removed 6 bases from V and 4 bases from J, with 15 bases in between. Germline values: CDR1 SQVTM, CDR2 ANQGSEA. There are 13 residues in the CDR3. The CDR3 coding sequence is TGCAGCGTAGGGCCAAGGGGGACCTATGGCTACACCTTC. It encodes CSVGPRGTYGYTF.

This sequence joins TRBV7-7 and TRBJ2-1; TRBD2 matches at 8 bases. The J segment lost 6 bases and the V segment lost 2 bases, leaving 9 bases of the junction unmatched. Germline V lookup: CDR1 SSHAT, CDR2 FNYEAQ (reference sequence). The CDR3 spans 16 residues. The CDR3 DNA follows: TGTGCCAGCAGCTTAAGTCCAGCGGGAGCGGGCAATGAGCAGTTCTTC. Translated: CASSLSPAGAGNEQFF.

This clonotype was observed a handful of times. The CDR3: CASSTIPDAGELFF. The DNA for the CDR3 is TGTGCCAGCAGCACCATCCCGGATGCGGGGGAGCTGTTTTTT. The chain has TRBV21-1 and TRBJ2-2; the table assigns TRBD1, which was not confirmed against the DNA. TRBV21-1 constitutes a pseudogene. This CDR3 spans 14 amino acids.

The gene calls are TRBV12-3 or TRBV12-4 and TRBJ2-7; 7 bases are a match to TRBD2. This CDR3 is built from 15 residues. V dropped 1 base and J dropped 1; count of bases not matched to a gene: 4. CDR3 DNA sequence: TGTGCCAGCAGTTTAGGCGGGAGCGGATCCTACGAGCAGTACTTC. Translating it yields CASSLGGSGSYEQYF.

Of note for this clonotype: Since a much larger clone is just one base distant, this may be a read error. The chain joins TRBV29-1 to TRBJ1-1; D not certain. This CDR3 contains 12 residues. V was shortened by 1 base and J by 8 bases, with 11 bases between the two germline ends. From germline, CDR1 is SQVTM and CDR2 ANQGSEA. In nucleotides, the CDR3 is TGCAGCGTTGAAGTATTAGCAATGGAAGCTTTCTTT. This gives the protein CSVEVLAMEAFF.

The chain combines TRBV5-1 with TRBJ2-5; 15 positions agree with TRBD2. The CDR3 has 18 amino acids. The V segment lost 5 bases and the J segment 1 base; nucleotides outside the gene matches: 9. Germline CDR1 and CDR2: SGHRS and YFSETQ. The CDR3 reads CASSPRTSGREFQETQYF. In DNA form, the CDR3 reads TGCGCCAGCAGTCCGAGGACTAGCGGGAGGGAGTTCCAAGAGACCCAGTACTTC.

The V gene is TRBV5-1, the J gene TRBJ2-7; D not certain. Per the germline V gene, CDR1 is SGHRS and CDR2 is YFSETQ. V lost 0 bases, J lost 6 bases, and 22 bases lay in between. The CDR3 contains 17 residues. CDR3: CASSLEGALEVWGEQYF. Written as DNA, the CDR3 is TGCGCCAGCAGCTTGGAAGGCGCCCTAGAAGTTTGGGGCGAGCAGTACTTC.

This clonotype was seen a handful of times. This chain uses TRBV2 with TRBJ2-1; D assignment may be TRBD1 or TRBD2 (5 bases each). With 4 bases removed from V and 5 bases from J, the gap between germline ends came to 12 bases. This CDR3 region has 14 residues. Germline CDR1 and CDR2: SNHLY and FYNNEI. The CDR3 region has the DNA TGTGCCAGCAGTGTGGGGGAGTTAGACAATGAGCAGTTCTTC. Translation gives CASSVGELDNEQFF.

The chain employs TRBV7-2 and TRBJ2-3; D gene ambiguous. CDR3 size: 12 residues. Germline values: CDR1 SGHTA, CDR2 FQGNSA. V was pared by 5 bases and J by 14 bases, with 17 bases between. CDR3 protein: CASSAPRRYAYF. In DNA, the CDR3 is TGTGCCAGCAGCGCCCCCCGCAGATACGCGTATTTT. Full variable domain (remainder filled in from reference TRBV7-2 and TRBJ2-3): GAGVSQSPSNKVTEKGKDVELRCDPISGHTALYWYRQSLGQGLEFLIYFQGNSAPDKSGLPSDRFSAERTGGSVSTLTIQRTQQEDSAVYLCASSAPRRYAYFGPGTRLTVL.